The 16 T cell receptor beta chains listed next were all sequenced from one sample in a study of regulatory T cells in long-lasting Graves disease. Regarding time point: newly diagnosed GD, antithyroid drugs for less than 3 months. RNA isolated from PBMCs was used to make the TCR library. Combining iRepertoire HTBI primers with Arm-PCR of CDR3 regions, the authors built TCR beta libraries. Via MiXCR, TCRdb re-called the multiplex PCR reads, giving one row per CDR3 protein. This sample yields 350,000 to 550,000 distinct CDR3 sequences, of which 14% are seen a single time; more than 15% belongs to the top ten. These data are also associated with another study on T cells in Graves' hyperthyroidism and ophthalmopathy.

Material: peripheral blood mononuclear cells (PBMCs), obtained at new diagnosis, from a patient treated with antithyroid drugs. These receptors all come from a woman in her forties or fifties with Graves disease.

This clonotype was recorded many times. The CDR3 DNA reads TGTGCCAGCAGCACCCCCTTGGGAACCTCCGGGGAGCTGTTTTTT. This codes for CASSTPLGTSGELFF. The chain links TRBV7-2 to TRBJ2-2; no definite D call. CDR3 length: 15 residues. In germline, CDR1 is SGHTA, CDR2 FQGNSA. The V and J ends lost 5 bases and 6 bases respectively, with 16 bases between them. Looking up the rest from reference TRBV7-2 and TRBJ2-2 gives the full variable domain: GAGVSQSPSNKVTEKGKDVELRCDPISGHTALYWYRQSLGQGLEFLIYFQGNSAPDKSGLPSDRFSAERTGGSVSTLTIQRTQQEDSAVYLCASSTPLGTSGELFFGEGSRLTVL.

This clonotype was detected many times. This rearrangement joins TRBV27 to TRBJ2-3; D gene ambiguous. Trimming cost V 6 bases and J 2 bases, with 9 bases left between them. The germline V gene has CDR1 MNHEY and CDR2 SMNVEV (reference sequence). The CDR3 has 13 residues. CDR3 DNA: TGTGCCAGCAGGTTGCGAGCCACAGATACGCAGTATTTT. Encoded protein: CASRLRATDTQYF.

This clonotype has only a few counts. V gene TRBV4-1 combines with J gene TRBJ2-6; no definite D call. The germline V gene has CDR1 MGHRA and CDR2 YSYEKL. V was shortened by 4 bases and J by 2 bases, with 15 bases between the two germline ends. The CDR3 consists of 17 residues. The CDR3 sequence: CASSLQNPFPGANVLTF. The DNA for the CDR3 is TGCGCCAGCAGCCTACAGAATCCGTTTCCTGGGGCCAACGTCCTGACTTTC.

This clonotype was found many times. V gene TRBV11-2 combines with J gene TRBJ2-3; D gene unclear. This CDR3 contains 16 residues. Germline CDR1 reads SGHAT; CDR2 reads FQNNGV. Trimming cost V 6 bases and J 0 bases, with 16 bases left between them. The CDR3 region is CASSSWSLVSTDTQYF. DNA for the CDR3: TGTGCCAGCAGTTCCTGGTCTCTGGTTAGCACAGATACGCAGTATTTT.

The chain couples TRBV11-1 to TRBJ2-4; possible D gene TRBD1, 5 bases. V lost 1 base and J 4 bases, leaving 8 bases between the germline ends. The CDR3 is 14 residues long. The germline CDR1 and CDR2 sequences are SGHAT and FQDESV (reference sequence). For the CDR3, the DNA is TGTGCCAGCAGCTTAGGACAGATGAAAAACATTCAGTACTTC. Its protein is CASSLGQMKNIQYF.

This clonotype was observed at least ten times. This chain uses TRBV2 with TRBJ2-5, with D tentatively TRBD2 (6 bases). The CDR3 runs to 15 residues. Germline CDR1 reads SNHLY; CDR2 reads FYNNEI. V lost 8 bases and J 2 bases, leaving 18 bases between the germline ends. Here the CDR3 DNA reads TGTGCCAGCTCCCGGACCGGGAGTAGGCAAGAGACCCAGTACTTC. Translated: CASSRTGSRQETQYF.

This chain uses TRBV9 with TRBJ1-2; maybe TRBD1 (5 bases). The CDR3 is 15 amino acids. V was clipped by 0 bases and J by 2 bases, with 11 bases between them. Germline V gene lookup returns CDR1 SGDLS and CDR2 YYNGEE. The CDR3 DNA reads as TGTGCCAGCAGCGTAGATTTGGGGCAAAACTATGGCTACACCTTC. As protein: CASSVDLGQNYGYTF.

This clonotype appeared a few times. V and J are TRBV29-1 and TRBJ1-2; D unclear. The CDR3 covers 12 residues. Germline V lookup: CDR1 SQVTM, CDR2 ANQGSEA. V was shortened by 6 bases and J by 4 bases, with 12 bases between the two germline ends. The DNA of the CDR3 is TGCAGCGTCCGAAAAGACACCTATGGCTACACCTTC. Translating it yields CSVRKDTYGYTF.

This clonotype occurred many times. The rearrangement uses TRBV7-8 and TRBJ2-7, with 8 bases matching TRBD1. CDR1 and CDR2 from the germline V gene are SGHVS and FQNEAQ. The CDR3 is made up of 15 amino acids. The V and J ends lost 5 bases and 3 bases, in that order; junction bases with no gene match: 9. The CDR3 sequence: CASSRGQGAFYEQYF. As DNA, the CDR3 is TGTGCCAGCAGCCGGGGGCAGGGGGCCTTCTACGAGCAGTACTTC. The full variable domain, with the rest looked up from reference TRBV7-8 and TRBJ2-7, is GAGVSQSPRYKVAKRGQDVALRCDPISGHVSLFWYQQALGQGPEFLTYFQNEAQLDKSGLPSDRFFAERPEGSVSTLKIQRTQQEDSAVYLCASSRGQGAFYEQYFGPGTRLTVT.

This sequence joins TRBV5-6 and TRBJ2-3, with 8 bases matching TRBD1. V lost 4 bases and J lost 2; bases outside the gene matches: 12. The CDR3 runs 17 residues. CDR1 and CDR2 from the germline V gene are SGHDT and YYEEEE. CDR3 DNA sequence: TGTGCCAGCAGCAAGTCCAGGGGGCGCGGTACCACAGATACGCAGTATTTT. Translation: CASSKSRGRGTTDTQYF.

This clonotype was detected only a few times. The chain combines TRBV9 with TRBJ1-3, with TRBD1 as a possible D gene (6 bases). The CDR3 is 17 amino acids. The germline gives CDR1 SGDLS, CDR2 YYNGEE. V shed 0 bases and J shed 0 bases, with 13 bases lying between them. The DNA of the CDR3 is TGTGCCAGCAGCGTAGGCCCAGGGGCCAGCTCTGGAAACACCATATATTTT. Protein sequence: CASSVGPGASSGNTIYF.

There are many counts of this clonotype. The gene calls are TRBV6-2 or TRBV6-3 and TRBJ2-1; D perhaps matches TRBD2 (6 bases). The length of the CDR3 is 14 residues. Germline assignment: CDR1 MNHEY and CDR2 SVGEGT. V lost 6 bases to trimming and J lost 6 bases, with 15 bases between them. DNA for the CDR3: TGTGCCAGCAGATACCGTTTAGCGGTCAATGAGCAGTTCTTC. Protein product: CASRYRLAVNEQFF.

In its sample, this clonotype was seen many times. The chain is built from TRBV7-2 and TRBJ2-1; 9 bases align to TRBD1. Germline assignment: CDR1 SGHTA and CDR2 FQGNSA. The trim removed 2 bases at V and 7 bases at J, leaving 9 bases unmatched. CDR3 length: 16 amino acids. Written as DNA, the CDR3 is TGTGCCAGCAGCTTACGGACAGGGGTTACAAGGAATGAGCAGTTCTTC. Its protein is CASSLRTGVTRNEQFF.

The gene calls are TRBV19 and TRBJ2-3; 10 bases align to TRBD2. Per the germline V gene, CDR1 is LNHDA and CDR2 is SQIVND (reference sequence). V trimming: 5 bases; J trimming: 3 bases; junction bases outside the gene matches: 5. This CDR3 contains 15 residues. CDR3 DNA: TGTGCCAGTAGTTCTGGGGGACTAGCGACAGATACGCAGTATTTT. The encoded protein is CASSSGGLATDTQYF.

This chain uses TRBV11-1 with TRBJ2-7; TRBD1 aligns across 7 bases. The germline CDR1 and CDR2 sequences are SGHAT and FQDESV (reference sequence). V gave up 5 bases and J gave up 5 bases; unmatched junction bases: 6. This CDR3 spans 13 amino acids. The DNA for the CDR3 is TGTGCCAGCAGCAGGACAGGTTCAAACGAGCAGTACTTC. It translates to CASSRTGSNEQYF.

This clonotype occurred a few times. The chain couples TRBV7-9 to TRBJ2-1; D is perhaps TRBD2 (5 bases). The V end lost 5 bases, the J end lost 3 bases, and 14 bases lay between the germline ends. CDR1 SEHNR and CDR2 FQNEAQ come from the germline V gene (reference sequence). This CDR3 is 15 amino acids long. The CDR3 sequence: CASSPRERSYNEQFF. The CDR3 DNA reads as TGTGCCAGCAGCCCGCGCGAGCGGAGCTACAATGAGCAGTTCTTC.